These 22 T cell receptor beta chains were sequenced from one sample in a study of blood T cell repertoires in COVID-19. Clones were read by immunoSEQ multiplex PCR, and TCRdb kept only the in-frame ones, dropping some. The data contain 250,000 to 350,000 clones, approximately 89% of them singletons. The sequencing sample was made of peripheral blood. Source of these receptors: a woman in her forties or fifties who had recovered from COVID-19.

The rearrangement uses TRBV7-2 and TRBJ2-1, with 10 bases fitting TRBD1. The V segment lost 5 bases and the J segment 5 bases; nucleotides outside the gene matches: 6. This CDR3 is built from 15 residues. The V gene's germline CDR1 is SGHTA and CDR2 FQGNSA. In DNA form, the CDR3 reads TGTGCCAGCAGCCAAGACAGGGGGCCGCACAATGAGCAGTTCTTC. Translation gives CASSQDRGPHNEQFF.

This clone occurred once. The V gene is TRBV5-1, the J gene TRBJ1-1; the D is unclear. CDR3 length: 17 amino acids. Germline V CDR1 and CDR2: SGHRS, YFSETQ. Trimming cost V 4 bases and J 3 bases, with 22 bases left between them. CDR3 loop: CASSREISLGADTEAFF. CDR3 coding DNA: TGCGCCAGCAGCCGAGAGATCTCGCTCGGTGCGGACACTGAAGCTTTCTTT.

Here the CDR3 reads CASSLFFSAGHSNQPQHF. The DNA for the CDR3 is TGTGCCAGCAGTTTGTTTTTCTCGGCAGGCCATAGCAATCAGCCCCAGCATTTT. This chain connects TRBV28 to TRBJ1-5, with no clear D. The ends were cut back, 3 bases at V and 0 bases at J, with 18 bases in the middle. The CDR3 loop spans 18 amino acids. The germline V gene has CDR1 MDHEN and CDR2 SYDVKM.

The chain combines TRBV19 with TRBJ2-2; 8 nucleotides match TRBD1. Germline assignment: CDR1 LNHDA and CDR2 SQIVND (reference sequence). The CDR3 consists of 15 residues. The trim removed 6 bases at V and 5 bases at J, leaving 8 bases unmatched. For the CDR3, the DNA is TGTGCCAGTAGACTGGGACAGGCGATAACCGGGGAGCTGTTTTTT. The encoded protein is CASRLGQAITGELFF.

Note on this clone: This CDR3 is also generated by other DNA sequences in the sample. The gene calls are TRBV28 and TRBJ1-1; D unresolved. Germline CDR1 MDHEN, CDR2 SYDVKM. CDR3 length equals 14 residues. Trimming took 5 bases from V and 0 from J, leaving 10 bases between them. CDR3 sequence: CASSPAGVNTEAFF. DNA of the CDR3: TGTGCCAGCAGTCCCGCTGGAGTGAACACTGAAGCTTTCTTT.

This chain links TRBV9 with TRBJ2-7, with D possibly being TRBD1 (5 bases). The CDR3 consists of 14 residues. The V gene's germline CDR1 is SGDLS and CDR2 YYNGEE. Trimming removed 3 bases at V and 4 bases at J, with 14 bases between. The CDR3 coding sequence is TGTGCCAGCAGCGAAACTACCCAGGGTTACGAGCAGTACTTC. It encodes CASSETTQGYEQYF.

The chain uses TRBV2 and TRBJ1-2; tentatively, D is TRBD1 (5 bases). The CDR3 extends over 14 amino acids. Trimming shortened V by 10 bases and J by 0 bases, and 15 bases separated the two germline ends. Per germline, CDR1 SNHLY and CDR2 FYNNEI. The DNA of the CDR3 is TGTGCCACGGCCCTGGAGGGGACTAACTATGGCTACACCTTC. Residues: CATALEGTNYGYTF.

This clone is a singleton in its sample. The chain links TRBV28 to TRBJ1-2; a possible D gene is TRBD1 (6 bases). The CDR3 totals 14 residues. Trimming cost V 7 bases and J 4 bases, with 16 bases left between them. Per germline, CDR1 MDHEN and CDR2 SYDVKM. Here the CDR3 reads CASTLYRDIYGYTF. CDR3 sequence (DNA): TGTGCCAGCACCCTTTACCGGGACATCTATGGCTACACCTTC.

A remark on this clone: The sample holds other DNA sequences that translate to the same CDR3. The chain joins TRBV9 to TRBJ2-1; 11 positions match TRBD2. From germline, CDR1 is SGDLS and CDR2 YYNGEE. The CDR3 runs 15 residues. Losses at the gene ends were 2 bases for V and 4 bases for J; bases not matched to a gene: 2. CDR3 nucleotide sequence: TGTGCCAGCAGCGTGGTAGCGGGAGGGTACAATGAGCAGTTCTTC. As protein: CASSVVAGGYNEQFF.

J is TRBJ1-2 and V is TRBV10-3, with TRBD1 matching over 7 bases. Germline V CDR1 and CDR2: ENHRY, SYGVKD. V lost 0 bases to trimming and J lost 4 bases; unmatched junction nucleotides: 11. The CDR3 sequence is 17 residues long. The CDR3 DNA reads TGTGCCATCAGTGAGTCGGCTATAGGGGGCACGGGCTATGGCTACACCTTC. Protein product: CAISESAIGGTGYGYTF.

Here the CDR3 DNA reads TGCGCCAGCAGCTTGGCGGTAGCTAACTATGGCTACACCTTC. Protein product: CASSLAVANYGYTF. The chain recombines TRBV5-1 with TRBJ1-2; no firm D call. With 0 bases removed from V and 0 bases from J, the gap between germline ends came to 6 bases. The CDR3 is 14 residues long. The germline CDR1 and CDR2 sequences are SGHRS and YFSETQ.

The chain couples TRBV7-2 to TRBJ2-5; 8 bases align to TRBD2. Per germline, CDR1 SGHTA and CDR2 FQGNSA. The CDR3 extends over 12 amino acids. With 5 bases clipped from V and 13 bases from J, the junction kept 9 bases outside the gene matches. Here the CDR3 DNA reads TGTGCCAGCAGCACCTTATCCGGGACTAGGTACTTC. It encodes CASSTLSGTRYF.

The V and J genes are TRBV29-1 and TRBJ2-6; D may be TRBD2 (5 bases). The CDR3 totals 13 residues. From germline, CDR1 is SQVTM and CDR2 ANQGSEA. V lost 4 bases, J lost 2 bases, and 6 bases lay in between. The CDR3 protein is CSVGGTGANVLTF. Written as DNA, the CDR3 is TGCAGCGTTGGAGGGACTGGGGCCAACGTCCTGACTTTC.

This clone was seen a single time. This chain uses TRBV6-5 with TRBJ1-1; 12 positions match TRBD1. The CDR3 extends over 15 amino acids. J was trimmed by 5 bases and V by 6 bases; bases with no gene match: 7. CDR1 and CDR2 from the germline V gene are MNHEY and SVGAGI. The CDR3 DNA reads TGTGCCAGCAGAACGGGACAGGGGGCGCGAACTGAAGCTTTCTTT. As protein: CASRTGQGARTEAFF.

This chain uses TRBV7-9 with TRBJ1-2; possible D gene TRBD1, 6 bases. The CDR3 is 14 residues long. Germline assignment: CDR1 SEHNR and CDR2 FQNEAQ (reference sequence). The V gene lost 2 bases and the J gene lost 7 bases, with 14 bases spanning the gap. The CDR3 DNA follows: TGTGCCAGCAGCTTAAAACCCGGGACATTTGGCTACACCTTC. Its translation: CASSLKPGTFGYTF.

The chain uses TRBV4-3 and TRBJ1-1, with D unclear. The ends were cut back, 0 bases at V and 1 base at J, with 9 bases in the middle. CDR1 and CDR2 from the germline V gene are LGHNA and YSLEER. This CDR3 spans 15 amino acids. CDR3 DNA: TGCGCCAGCAGCCAAGAATGGTCCAGGAACACTGAAGCTTTCTTT. It translates to CASSQEWSRNTEAFF.

The V and J genes are TRBV7-9 and TRBJ2-5; perhaps TRBD1 as D (6 bases). The germline V gene encodes CDR1 SEHNR and CDR2 FQNEAQ (reference sequence). CDR3 length: 13 amino acids. The germline V and J ends were trimmed by 6 bases and 7 bases, with 15 bases remaining between them. The DNA of the CDR3 is TGTGCCAGCAGGTCAGGGGAGAGCGGGACCCAGTACTTC. It yields the protein CASRSGESGTQYF.

The chain links TRBV11-2 to TRBJ2-3, with 14 bases fitting TRBD2. Losses at the gene ends were 7 bases for V and 3 bases for J; bases not matched to a gene: 6. CDR1 is SGHAT, CDR2 FQNNGV, per germline. The CDR3 loop spans 16 amino acids. CDR3 nucleotide sequence: TGTGCCAGCACCAACCGGACTAGCGGGGGGACAGATACGCAGTATTTT. This translates into CASTNRTSGGTDTQYF.

The chain couples TRBV28 to TRBJ2-3; no clear D. CDR1 MDHEN and CDR2 SYDVKM come from the germline V gene. The CDR3 contains 10 residues. V shed 4 bases and J shed 7 bases, with 3 bases lying between them. The CDR3 nucleotides read TGTGCCAGCAGTTGGCATACGCAGTATTTT. Encoded protein: CASSWHTQYF.

J is TRBJ2-3 and V is TRBV5-6, with a possible D match to TRBD1 (5 bases). Germline V gene data show CDR1 as SGHDT and CDR2 as YYEEEE. The CDR3 runs 13 residues. The V end lost 2 bases, the J end lost 3 bases, and 7 bases lay between the germline ends. The DNA for the CDR3 is TGTGCCAGCAGCTTCAGACAGACAGATACGCAGTATTTT. This encodes CASSFRQTDTQYF.

The V gene is TRBV7-8, the J gene TRBJ1-5; 7 bases line up with TRBD1. CDR3 size: 15 residues. CDR1 SGHVS and CDR2 FQNEAQ come from the germline V gene. V lost 5 bases to trimming and J lost 0 bases; unmatched junction nucleotides: 4. CDR3 protein: CASSKTGNSNQPQHF. CDR3 bases: TGTGCCAGCAGCAAGACAGGGAATAGCAATCAGCCCCAGCATTTT.

This clone was seen once. The chain recombines TRBV5-1 with TRBJ1-3; a possible D gene is TRBD1 (5 bases). This CDR3 contains 15 residues. Trimming took 0 bases from V and 0 from J, leaving 7 bases between them. The germline CDR1 and CDR2 sequences are SGHRS and YFSETQ. Here the CDR3 DNA reads TGCGCCAGCAGCTTGGGACAGCTCTCTGGAAACACCATATATTTT. Amino acid sequence: CASSLGQLSGNTIYF.